The clone carrying this T cell receptor beta chain turned up a few times. TCRdb processed the RT-PCR reads anew with MiXCR; each CDR3 protein has one entry. The table includes about 960,000 distinct CDR3 sequences, 18% detected once. These data belong to a study of patients and donors after allogeneic stem cell transplantation. Trimming stripped 3 bases from V and 4 bases from J, with 6 bases between. The CDR3 contains 12 residues. This TCR was sampled from a human donor who was either an allogeneic HSCT recipient or a stem cell or donor lymphocyte infusion donor (not recorded which). It is not recorded whose cells these are; they may come from a transplant donor. Sequences were obtained from blood, either unsorted or a sorted T cell fraction (not recorded which). V usage is TRBV12-3 or TRBV12-4 and J usage is TRBJ2-5; no definite D call. CDR3 coding DNA: TGTGCCAGCAGTTTTTATGGAGAGACCCAGTACTTC. Its translation: CASSFYGETQYF.